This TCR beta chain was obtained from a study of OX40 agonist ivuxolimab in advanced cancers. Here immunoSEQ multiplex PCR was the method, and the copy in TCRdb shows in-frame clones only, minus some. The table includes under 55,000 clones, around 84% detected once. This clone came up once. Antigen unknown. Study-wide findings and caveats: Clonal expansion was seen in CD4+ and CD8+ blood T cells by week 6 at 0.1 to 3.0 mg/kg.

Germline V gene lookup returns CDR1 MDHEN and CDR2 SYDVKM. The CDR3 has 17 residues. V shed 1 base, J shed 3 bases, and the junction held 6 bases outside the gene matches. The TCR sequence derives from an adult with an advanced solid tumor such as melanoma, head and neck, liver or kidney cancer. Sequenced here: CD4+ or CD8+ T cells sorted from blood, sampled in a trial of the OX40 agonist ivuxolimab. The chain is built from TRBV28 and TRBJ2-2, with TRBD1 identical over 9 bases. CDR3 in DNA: TGTGCCAGCAGTTTATTTCGGGACAGGGTGGACACCGGGGAGCTGTTTTTT. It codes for CASSLFRDRVDTGELFF.